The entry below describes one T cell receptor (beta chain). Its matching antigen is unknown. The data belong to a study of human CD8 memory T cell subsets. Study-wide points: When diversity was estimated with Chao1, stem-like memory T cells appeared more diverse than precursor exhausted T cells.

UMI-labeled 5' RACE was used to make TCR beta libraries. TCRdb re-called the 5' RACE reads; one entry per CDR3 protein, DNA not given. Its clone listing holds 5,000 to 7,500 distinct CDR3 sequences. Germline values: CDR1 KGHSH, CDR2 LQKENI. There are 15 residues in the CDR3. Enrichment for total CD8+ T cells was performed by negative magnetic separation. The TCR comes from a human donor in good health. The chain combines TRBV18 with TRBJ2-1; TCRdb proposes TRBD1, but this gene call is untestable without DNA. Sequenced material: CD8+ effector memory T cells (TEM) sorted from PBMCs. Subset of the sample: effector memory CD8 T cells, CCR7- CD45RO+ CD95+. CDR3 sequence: CASSPSGQGLNEQFF. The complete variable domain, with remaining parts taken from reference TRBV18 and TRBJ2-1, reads NAGVMQNPRHLVRRRGQEARLRCSPMKGHSHVYWYRQLPEEGLKFMVYLQKENIIDESGMPKERFSAEFPKEGPSILRIQQVVRGDSAAYFCASSPSGQGLNEQFFGPGTRLTVL.